One sample yielded the 21 T cell receptor beta chains listed below, sequenced in a study of blood T cell repertoires in COVID-19. Some clones are missing from TCRdb's copy, which holds only in-frame ones; the method was immunoSEQ multiplex PCR. Among around 110,000 clones listed, roughly 85% were seen once. Sequencing was carried out using peripheral blood. These receptors were collected from a man aged 25 to 40 with acute or convalescent COVID-19.

This chain connects TRBV6-5 to TRBJ2-2, with 7 bases identical to TRBD1. V shed 6 bases and J 3 bases; nucleotides not matched to a gene: 4. Germline values: CDR1 MNHEY, CDR2 SVGAGI. The CDR3 loop spans 14 amino acids. This CDR3 reads CASRAGGDTGELFF. The CDR3 DNA reads as TGTGCCAGCAGGGCAGGGGGAGACACCGGGGAGCTGTTTTTT.

This clone was seen only once. The V gene is TRBV5-1, the J gene TRBJ2-5; a weak D match, TRBD1 (6 bases). The CDR3 totals 13 residues. V lost 0 bases and J 5 bases, leaving 8 bases between the germline ends. Germline lookup yields CDR1 SGHRS and CDR2 YFSETQ. The chain's CDR3 is CASSLAGVETQYF. The CDR3 coding sequence is TGCGCCAGCAGCTTGGCAGGGGTGGAGACCCAGTACTTC.

The V gene is TRBV4-1, the J gene TRBJ2-1; possibly TRBD2 for D (6 bases). CDR3 size: 16 residues. Per germline, CDR1 MGHRA and CDR2 YSYEKL. Trimming removed 2 bases from V and 3 bases from J, with 14 bases in between. The chain's CDR3 is CASSQSPGEFYNEQFF. The CDR3 nucleotides are TGCGCCAGCAGCCAAAGCCCGGGGGAGTTCTACAATGAGCAGTTCTTC.

A word on this clone: Mismatch with germline at one junction end may stem from a read error. The rearrangement joins TRBV7-9 to TRBJ2-5; no firm D call. The CDR3 length is 16 residues. Germline V gene sequence: CDR1 SEHNR, CDR2 FQNEAQ (reference sequence). CDR3 DNA sequence: TGTGCCAGCAGCCAAAGGCTCCCAAACTACCAGGAGACCCAGTACTTC. Amino acid sequence: CASSQRLPNYQETQYF.

The chain employs TRBV9 and TRBJ1-6; D possibly corresponds to TRBD1 (6 bases). In germline, CDR1 is SGDLS, CDR2 YYNGEE. Trimming removed 4 bases at V and 5 bases at J, with 16 bases between. The CDR3 sequence is 16 residues long. CDR3 nucleotides: TGTGCCAGCAGCCCCGGGGGGCAGGGGCATAATTCACCCCTCCACTTT. Translated: CASSPGGQGHNSPLHF.

The chain has TRBV6-6 and TRBJ1-2; D uncertain. Trimming removed 6 bases from V and 4 bases from J, with 12 bases in between. The CDR3 extends over 13 amino acids. From germline, CDR1 is MNHNY and CDR2 SVGAGI (reference sequence). As DNA, the CDR3 is TGTGCCAGCAGCCGTGACTCCCTCTATGGCTACACCTTC. Amino acids: CASSRDSLYGYTF.

The chain joins TRBV11-3 to TRBJ2-1; TRBD2 is a possible D gene (6 bases). The CDR3 extends over 15 amino acids. Germline CDR1 is SGHNT and CDR2 is YENEEA. With 6 bases removed from V and 4 bases from J, the gap between germline ends came to 16 bases. CDR3: CASSPRGLGYNEQFF. The CDR3 DNA reads TGTGCCAGCAGTCCTCGGGGGTTGGGATACAATGAGCAGTTCTTC.

The chain has TRBV19 and TRBJ2-5, with D hard to call. The CDR3 extends over 15 amino acids. Between the trimmed V and J ends, which lost 6 bases and 3 bases, there was a span of 17 bases. Germline V gene lookup returns CDR1 LNHDA and CDR2 SQIVND (reference sequence). The chain's CDR3 is CASSITLGFEETQYF. CDR3 nucleotide sequence: TGTGCCAGTAGCATCACCCTCGGTTTTGAAGAGACCCAGTACTTC.

CDR3 DNA sequence: TGTGCCAGCAGCGATAGACAGAACTATGGCTACACCTTC. Protein sequence: CASSDRQNYGYTF. This chain uses TRBV9 with TRBJ1-2, with a tentative D call TRBD1 (5 bases). Germline CDR1 is SGDLS and CDR2 is YYNGEE. Trimming left V 3 bases short and J 2 bases short, with 8 bases between. This CDR3 is built from 13 residues.

This clone was observed many times. The chain has TRBV10-1 and TRBJ2-1, with a weak D call TRBD1 (5 bases). CDR3 length equals 14 residues. Germline lookup yields CDR1 WNHNN and CDR2 SYGVQD (reference sequence). V dropped 6 bases and J dropped 6 bases, with 15 bases sitting between them. CDR3 nucleotide sequence: TGCGCCAGCAGCCGCACCAGGGATCTCAATGAGCAGTTCTTC. It is translated as CASSRTRDLNEQFF.

The chain couples TRBV11-2 to TRBJ2-1; 8 bases are shared with TRBD2. The V gene end was trimmed by 3 bases and the J gene end by 0 bases; junction bases not matched to a gene: 4. The CDR3 runs to 16 residues. CDR1 is SGHAT and CDR2 is FQNNGV in the germline V gene. CDR3 residues: CASSFTGTSSYNEQFF. The CDR3, as DNA: TGTGCCAGCAGCTTTACCGGGACTAGCTCCTACAATGAGCAGTTCTTC.

The CDR3, as DNA: TGTGCCAGCAGACCGGGACAGGGGGCTCCGGAGCAGTACGTC. Translation: CASRPGQGAPEQYV. The rearrangement uses TRBV6-5 and TRBJ2-7; 12 bases fit TRBD1. Germline lookup yields CDR1 MNHEY and CDR2 SVGAGI. This CDR3 spans 14 amino acids. Germline trimming cut 6 bases from V and 7 bases from J; bases unmatched to any gene: 7.

This clone occurred a few times. The rearrangement joins TRBV3-1 (or the pseudogene TRBV3-2) to TRBJ1-1, with D possibly TRBD1 on 6 matching bases. Germline assignment: CDR1 LGHDT and CDR2 YNNKEL (reference sequence). Deletions cut 1 base from V and 11 bases from J, with 14 bases between. This CDR3 region has 13 residues. The CDR3 region has the DNA TGTGCCAGCAGCCAAGGAGGACGTAGGGGGGCTTTCTTT. Encoded protein: CASSQGGRRGAFF.

The J gene is TRBJ2-1, the V gene TRBV5-4, with 8 bases lining up with TRBD1. Germline-derived CDR1 and CDR2 are SGHNT and YYREEE (reference sequence). Unmatched junction bases numbered 5, after V lost 6 bases and J lost 6 bases. This CDR3 is 13 amino acids long. CDR3 loop: CASNLDRVNEQFF. The CDR3 DNA reads as TGTGCCAGCAACCTGGACAGGGTCAATGAGCAGTTCTTC. Based on the CDR3 plus reference TRBV5-4 and TRBJ2-1, the full variable domain is ETGVTQSPTHLIKTRGQQVTLRCSSQSGHNTVSWYQQALGQGPQFIFQYYREEENGRGNFPPRFSGLQFPNYSSELNVNALELDDSALYLCASNLDRVNEQFFGPGTRLTVL.

The chain recombines TRBV28 with TRBJ2-1; TRBD1 is a possible D gene (5 bases). V was shortened by 6 bases and J by 0 bases, with 18 bases between the two germline ends. This CDR3 comprises 17 residues. The germline V gene encodes CDR1 MDHEN and CDR2 SYDVKM. CDR3 in amino acids: CASSQIGAVSSYNEQFF. CDR3 DNA: TGTGCCAGCAGCCAAATTGGGGCGGTGAGCTCCTACAATGAGCAGTTCTTC. The variable domain in full, completed from reference TRBV28 and TRBJ2-1, reads DVKVTQSSRYLVKRTGEKVFLECVQDMDHENMFWYRQDPGLGLRLIYFSYDVKMKEKGDIPEGYSVSREKKERFSLILESASTNQTSMYLCASSQIGAVSSYNEQFFGPGTRLTVL.

This sequence joins TRBV6-6 and TRBJ1-3; D gene ambiguous. Deletions cut 5 bases from V and 0 bases from J, with 11 bases between. Germline loops: CDR1 MNHNY, CDR2 SVGAGI (reference sequence). The CDR3 length is 15 residues. CDR3 DNA: TGTGCCAGCAGTGGCCCAGGTCCCTCTGGAAACACCATATATTTT. This codes for CASSGPGPSGNTIYF.

The rearrangement joins TRBV7-9 to TRBJ2-3; no clear D gene. Trimming cost V 5 bases and J 4 bases, with 10 bases left between them. This CDR3 comprises 13 residues. Germline values: CDR1 SEHNR, CDR2 FQNEAQ (reference sequence). The CDR3 DNA sequence: TGTGCCAGCAGCGGAAGCCAGGCAGATACGCAGTATTTT. Its translation is CASSGSQADTQYF.

The CDR3 here is CASSRPGDTQYF. DNA of the CDR3: TGTGCCAGCAGCCGCCCGGGAGATACGCAGTATTTT. This sequence joins TRBV12-3 or TRBV12-4 and TRBJ2-3; no firm D call. V shed 6 bases and J shed 5 bases, with 9 bases lying between them. The CDR3 runs 12 residues.

This chain links TRBV4-1 with TRBJ1-3, with D unclear. V was cut by 0 bases and J by 0 bases, with 6 bases left in between. The CDR3 consists of 15 residues. Germline CDR1 reads MGHRA; CDR2 reads YSYEKL. DNA of the CDR3: TGCGCCAGCAGCCAAGAGACACTCTCTGGAAACACCATATATTTT. It codes for CASSQETLSGNTIYF.

The chain employs TRBV7-9 and TRBJ2-3, with 13 bases that match TRBD2. The ends lost 1 base at V and 1 base at J; junction bases unmatched: 2. The germline V gene has CDR1 SEHNR and CDR2 FQNEAQ (reference sequence). This CDR3 spans 17 amino acids. The CDR3 loop is CASSLGTSGSGTDTQYF. For the CDR3, the DNA is TGTGCCAGCAGCTTAGGGACTAGCGGGAGTGGCACAGATACGCAGTATTTT.

This sequence joins TRBV6-1 and TRBJ2-6, with 10 bases lining up with TRBD1. Germline V lookup: CDR1 MNHNS, CDR2 SASEGT. J was trimmed by 4 bases and V by 1 base; bases with no gene match: 4. The CDR3 sequence is 17 residues long. The DNA of the CDR3 is TGTGCCAGCAGTGAAGTGACAGGGGGCGGAGGGGCCAACGTCCTGACTTTC. Its translation: CASSEVTGGGGANVLTF.